Listed here are 9 T cell receptor beta chains from one sample, sequenced in a study of T cell repertoires in cytomegalovirus infection. Their antigen targets remain unknown. TCRdb reprocessed the reads with MiXCR, giving one entry per CDR3 protein. The table shows about 220,000 distinct CDR3 sequences, with roughly two fifths occurring only once. The material sequenced was CD8+ T cells from cultured PBMCs, taken from culture after CMV antigen stimulation. These receptors all stem from a human donor in good health (CMV status not recorded). Some clones in this sample may be carry-over from other donors' samples.

This clonotype showed up just a few times. This chain uses TRBV20-1 with TRBJ2-7; D may be TRBD1 (6 bases). V was clipped by 5 bases and J by 3 bases, with 17 bases between them. CDR1 is DFQATT and CDR2 is SNEGSKA in the germline V gene (reference sequence). The CDR3 runs to 14 residues. The CDR3 coding sequence is TGCAGTGCTGATGGATCGGACAGATACTACGAGCAGTACTTC. Its protein product is CSADGSDRYYEQYF.

This clonotype was found a few times. The chain employs TRBV7-6 and TRBJ2-7; D gene unclear. This CDR3 region has 21 residues. The V gene's germline CDR1 is SGHVS and CDR2 FNYEAQ. The V gene lost 5 bases and the J gene lost 3 bases, with 35 bases spanning the gap. CDR3 sequence (DNA): TGTGCCAGCAGCCCGGTATTTATAGGCAGGCCCACGCCAAAAAAGCGCTACGAGCAGTACTTC. This codes for CASSPVFIGRPTPKKRYEQYF.

This clonotype was detected only a few times. The chain carries TRBV7-9 and TRBJ1-1; D unclear. Per the germline V gene, CDR1 is SEHNR and CDR2 is FQNEAQ (reference sequence). This CDR3 is built from 14 residues. Trimming took 8 bases from V and 1 from J, leaving 14 bases between them. Here the CDR3 DNA reads TGTGCCAGCTCTCGCCTTACAACGAACACTGAAGCTTTCTTT. This codes for CASSRLTTNTEAFF.

This clonotype has a handful of counts. The CDR3 spells CASSFGQLGEQYF. Here the CDR3 DNA reads TGTGCCAGCAGTTTCGGGCAGCTAGGCGAGCAGTACTTC. This chain links TRBV27 with TRBJ2-7, with D unclear. Germline V CDR1 and CDR2: MNHEY, SMNVEV (reference sequence). The CDR3 is 13 amino acids. V lost 3 bases to trimming and J lost 6 bases, with 12 bases between them.

This chain uses TRBV28 with TRBJ1-6; 10 bases match TRBD1. This CDR3 is 15 amino acids long. Germline V gene sequence: CDR1 MDHEN, CDR2 SYDVKM. V gave up 4 bases and J gave up 9 bases; unmatched junction bases: 6. The CDR3 DNA is TGTGCCAGCAGTTCCCCGGGGACAGGGGCTTCACCCCTCCACTTT. It codes for CASSSPGTGASPLHF. Full variable domain (rest looked up from reference TRBV28 and TRBJ1-6): DVKVTQSSRYLVKRTGEKVFLECVQDMDHENMFWYRQDPGLGLRLIYFSYDVKMKEKGDIPEGYSVSREKKERFSLILESASTNQTSMYLCASSSPGTGASPLHFGNGTRLTVT.

This clonotype was seen ten or more times. The chain is built from TRBV7-6 and TRBJ2-2; D might be TRBD1 (5 bases). This CDR3 is 15 amino acids long. Trimming removed 5 bases at V and 7 bases at J, with 17 bases between. Germline values: CDR1 SGHVS, CDR2 FNYEAQ. CDR3 amino acids: CASSPGLLSSGELFF. Here the CDR3 DNA reads TGTGCCAGCAGCCCAGGGTTACTATCCAGCGGGGAGCTGTTTTTT.

The chain employs TRBV27 and TRBJ2-1; 7 nucleotides line up with TRBD2. This CDR3 spans 15 amino acids. Germline assignment: CDR1 MNHEY and CDR2 SMNVEV (reference sequence). J gave up 7 bases and V 4 bases, and 10 bases lay outside the gene matches. The CDR3 sequence: CASSWGGLSRNEQFF. Written as DNA, the CDR3 is TGTGCCAGCAGTTGGGGGGGACTCTCTAGAAATGAGCAGTTCTTC.

J is TRBJ2-1 and V is TRBV27; 12 bases are shared with TRBD2. V lost 5 bases and J lost 0; bases outside the gene matches: 5. Germline CDR1 is MNHEY and CDR2 is SMNVEV (reference sequence). CDR3 length: 17 amino acids. CDR3 bases: TGTGCCAGCAGTCGCGGACTAGCGGGGAACTCCTACAATGAGCAGTTCTTC. Translation gives CASSRGLAGNSYNEQFF.

This clonotype came up once. This rearrangement joins TRBV11-1 to TRBJ2-7, with TRBD1 matching over 8 bases. After removal of 5 bases from V and 5 bases from J, the junction contained 8 bases not matched to a gene. Looked up from germline, CDR1 is SGHAT and CDR2 is FQDESV (reference sequence). CDR3 length: 14 amino acids. The CDR3 nucleotides are TGTGCCAGCAGCACTTTGGAGACAGGGGACGAGCAGTACTTC. Translating it yields CASSTLETGDEQYF.